What follows are 21 T cell receptor beta chains derived from one specimen sequenced in a study of T cells after posttransplantation cyclophosphamide. Sequenced by immunoSEQ multiplex PCR; TCRdb stores in-frame clones only, minus some. The data show 21,000 or so clones, roughly 98% seen once. Sequencing used naive CD8+ T cells sorted from PBMCs. The source of these receptors is a man aged 40-49 years in good health, CMV-negative, and a related stem cell transplant donor.

The chain couples TRBV13 to TRBJ2-1; D is ambiguous. Germline V gene data show CDR1 as PRHDT and CDR2 as FYEKMQ (reference sequence). The CDR3 extends over 14 amino acids. The germline V and J ends were trimmed by 0 bases and 13 bases, with 16 bases remaining between them. The CDR3 protein is CASSLGAGAIVQFF. CDR3 bases: TGTGCCAGCAGCTTAGGGGCAGGCGCAATAGTTCAGTTCTTC.

The V and J genes are TRBV15 and TRBJ1-5; a weak D match, TRBD1 (5 bases). CDR3 length equals 14 residues. Trimming took 1 base from V and 9 from J, leaving 13 bases between them. Germline CDR1 is LNHNV and CDR2 is YYDKDF (reference sequence). CDR3 in amino acids: CATSRGQSTWPQHF. CDR3 nucleotides: TGTGCCACCAGCAGAGGACAGTCTACGTGGCCCCAGCATTTT.

The rearrangement uses TRBV4-2 and TRBJ2-1, with TRBD2 as a possible D gene (5 bases). Between the trimmed V and J ends, which lost 3 bases and 6 bases, there was a span of 27 bases. Per germline, CDR1 LGHNA and CDR2 YNFKEQ. The CDR3 runs to 19 residues. The CDR3: CASSQGMRRADPTGNEQFF. CDR3 nucleotides: TGTGCCAGCAGCCAGGGAATGCGGCGGGCGGACCCAACGGGCAATGAGCAGTTCTTC.

This rearrangement joins TRBV5-4 to TRBJ2-1; 12 positions agree with TRBD2. The CDR3 extends over 17 amino acids. V lost 9 bases and J lost 4; bases outside the gene matches: 14. Germline assignment: CDR1 SGHNT and CDR2 YYREEE (reference sequence). The CDR3, as DNA: TGTGCCAACAGGACTAGCGGGATGATGGGGGGTTACAATGAGCAGTTCTTC. Translated: CANRTSGMMGGYNEQFF. The whole variable domain, remainder taken from reference TRBV5-4 and TRBJ2-1, is ETGVTQSPTHLIKTRGQQVTLRCSSQSGHNTVSWYQQALGQGPQFIFQYYREEENGRGNFPPRFSGLQFPNYSSELNVNALELDDSALYLCANRTSGMMGGYNEQFFGPGTRLTVL.

This clone was seen a single time. The rearrangement joins TRBV5-6 to TRBJ2-3, with D tentatively TRBD2 (6 bases). V shed 1 base and J shed 2 bases, with 11 bases lying between them. This CDR3 is 15 amino acids long. CDR1 and CDR2 (germline): SGHDT, YYEEEE. CDR3 amino acids: CASSLWRDDTDTQYF. DNA for the CDR3: TGTGCCAGCAGCTTGTGGAGGGACGACACAGATACGCAGTATTTT.

This clone was picked up a small number of times. This chain links TRBV19 with TRBJ2-7, with D perhaps matching TRBD2 (6 bases). With 3 bases removed from V and 6 bases from J, the gap between germline ends came to 9 bases. The CDR3 runs 12 residues. The germline V gene has CDR1 LNHDA and CDR2 SQIVND (reference sequence). The CDR3 loop is CASSIGGGEQYF. Here the CDR3 DNA reads TGTGCCAGTAGTATCGGGGGAGGCGAGCAGTACTTC.

The chain combines TRBV7-6 with TRBJ2-7, with D unclear. Trimming stripped 1 base from V and 3 bases from J, with 7 bases between. This CDR3 region has 13 residues. Germline CDR1 and CDR2: SGHVS and FNYEAQ. The CDR3 reads CASSLELGYEQYF. CDR3 bases: TGTGCCAGCAGCTTAGAACTCGGCTACGAGCAGTACTTC.

As concerns this clone: Its ends do not fully match the called genes, so a read error is possible. The CDR3 DNA sequence: TGTGCCAGCAGTGCTGGGGACAACTTC. Translated, it gives CASSAGDNF. The chain links TRBV2 to TRBJ2-7, with a weak D call TRBD1 (6 bases). This CDR3 region has 9 residues. Germline assignment: CDR1 SNHLY and CDR2 FYNNEI.

The rearrangement uses TRBV13 and TRBJ2-3, with 8 bases that match TRBD2. The junction had 15 bases not matched to a gene; V was cut back by 1 base and J by 3 bases. From germline, CDR1 is PRHDT and CDR2 FYEKMQ (reference sequence). This CDR3 comprises 19 residues. The CDR3 DNA follows: TGTGCCAGCAGCTTAGTGGGTAGCGGGATCGGTCCACTTACAGATACGCAGTATTTT. Its protein is CASSLVGSGIGPLTDTQYF. Variable domain in full (rest from reference TRBV13 and TRBJ2-3): AAGVIQSPRHLIKEKRETATLKCYPIPRHDTVYWYQQGPGQDPQFLISFYEKMQSDKGSIPDRFSAQQFSDYHSELNMSSLELGDSALYFCASSLVGSGIGPLTDTQYFGPGTRLTVL.

The chain uses TRBV7-6 and TRBJ2-7, with D possibly being TRBD2 (6 bases). Germline lookup yields CDR1 SGHVS and CDR2 FNYEAQ. Trimming took 2 bases from V and 4 from J, leaving 18 bases between them. The CDR3 has 16 amino acids. The chain's CDR3 is CASSLSRTAGLYEQYF. Written as DNA, the CDR3 is TGTGCCAGCAGCTTAAGTAGAACGGCGGGACTGTACGAGCAGTACTTC.

The V call is TRBV7-9, the J call TRBJ2-3; 10 bases agree with TRBD1. The trim removed 4 bases at V and 7 bases at J, leaving 2 bases unmatched. This CDR3 is 13 amino acids long. CDR1 is SEHNR and CDR2 is FQNEAQ in the germline V gene (reference sequence). The DNA of the CDR3 is TGTGCCAGCAGCTGGGACAGGGGCAATACGCAGTATTTT. Translation: CASSWDRGNTQYF.

This clone was picked up one time. This sequence joins TRBV5-6 and TRBJ2-7; no clear D gene. This CDR3 has 13 residues. The germline gives CDR1 SGHDT, CDR2 YYEEEE. V was clipped by 4 bases and J by 2 bases, with 10 bases between them. For the CDR3, the DNA is TGTGCCAGCAGCCCGACACCTACCTACGAGCAGTACTTC. As protein: CASSPTPTYEQYF. Drawing the rest from reference TRBV5-6 and TRBJ2-7, the complete variable domain is DAGVTQSPTHLIKTRGQQVTLRCSPKSGHDTVSWYQQALGQGPQFIFQYYEEEERQRGNFPDRFSGHQFPNYSSELNVNALLLGDSALYLCASSPTPTYEQYFGPGTRLTVT.

The rearrangement joins TRBV9 to TRBJ2-7; perhaps TRBD2 as D (6 bases). This CDR3 contains 15 residues. Trimming removed 4 bases at V and 0 bases at J, with 14 bases between. The V gene's germline CDR1 is SGDLS and CDR2 YYNGEE. The CDR3 loop is CASSPSYGSSYEQYF. The CDR3 DNA reads TGTGCCAGCAGCCCTTCCTACGGGAGCTCCTACGAGCAGTACTTC.

The chain uses TRBV4-1 and TRBJ2-3; 7 positions match TRBD1. J was trimmed by 6 bases and V by 4 bases; bases with no gene match: 13. CDR3 size: 16 residues. The germline V gene has CDR1 MGHRA and CDR2 YSYEKL. This CDR3 reads CASSRPDRELGDTQYF. CDR3 nucleotides: TGCGCCAGCAGCCGCCCAGACAGGGAACTAGGGGATACGCAGTATTTT.

The chain recombines TRBV27 with TRBJ2-3; D gene uncertain. The CDR3 loop spans 12 amino acids. V lost 8 bases, J lost 2 bases, and 8 bases lay in between. Germline V gene sequence: CDR1 MNHEY, CDR2 SMNVEV (reference sequence). CDR3 coding DNA: TGTGCCAGCGGTTATTACACAGATACGCAGTATTTT. Protein product: CASGYYTDTQYF.

The V gene is TRBV6-1, the J gene TRBJ1-3; D is undetermined. This CDR3 has 16 residues. The ends were cut back, 2 bases at V and 1 base at J, with 12 bases in the middle. CDR1 MNHNS and CDR2 SASEGT come from the germline V gene. The CDR3 DNA is TGTGCCAGCAGTGAAACCCCCCAGTTTTCTGGAAACACCATATATTTT. Translating it yields CASSETPQFSGNTIYF.

Concerning this clone: Other DNA sequences in the sample encode the same CDR3. This sequence joins TRBV7-9 and TRBJ2-3; 10 bases are a match to TRBD2. The ends lost 0 bases at V and 4 bases at J; junction bases unmatched: 10. This CDR3 has 18 residues. The germline V gene encodes CDR1 SEHNR and CDR2 FQNEAQ (reference sequence). The CDR3 coding sequence is TGTGCCAGCAGCTTAGCGGGTAGGCTAGCGGGAGTATCAGATACGCAGTATTTT. Translating it yields CASSLAGRLAGVSDTQYF.

V and J are TRBV30 and TRBJ2-3; D gene unclear. CDR1 and CDR2 (germline): GTSNPN, SVGIG (reference sequence). The CDR3 extends over 12 amino acids. V lost 2 bases to trimming and J lost 2 bases, with 5 bases between them. The CDR3 sequence is CAWSIYTDTQYF. The DNA for the CDR3 is TGTGCCTGGAGTATCTACACAGATACGCAGTATTTT.

The chain uses TRBV7-9 and TRBJ2-1; tentative D call: TRBD2 (5 bases). The V end lost 8 bases, the J end lost 1 base, and 18 bases lay between the germline ends. Germline V gene sequence: CDR1 SEHNR, CDR2 FQNEAQ (reference sequence). The CDR3 is made up of 16 amino acids. The CDR3 protein is CASYGVRRNSYNEQFF. CDR3 bases: TGTGCCAGCTACGGGGTGAGACGGAATTCCTACAATGAGCAGTTCTTC.

The chain combines TRBV27 with TRBJ2-1; 7 bases agree with TRBD2. The CDR3 totals 12 residues. Germline trimming cut 4 bases from V and 14 bases from J; bases unmatched to any gene: 8. CDR1 and CDR2 from the germline V gene are MNHEY and SMNVEV (reference sequence). CDR3 amino acids: CASSYSGLEEFF. The CDR3 DNA reads as TGTGCCAGCAGTTATAGCGGGCTAGAGGAGTTCTTC.

The chain links TRBV27 to TRBJ1-5; TRBD1 agrees at 9 bases. This CDR3 spans 15 amino acids. Germline V gene sequence: CDR1 MNHEY, CDR2 SMNVEV (reference sequence). Trimming at V came to 3 bases and at J to 4 bases, leaving 4 bases not matched to a gene. CDR3 in amino acids: CASSFYGQGNQPQHF. The CDR3 region has the DNA TGTGCCAGCAGTTTCTACGGACAGGGGAATCAGCCCCAGCATTTT.